Here is one T cell receptor beta chain with its context. The CDR3 sequence is 14 residues long. Germline lookup yields CDR1 KGHSH and CDR2 LQKENI. With 6 bases removed from V and 2 bases from J, the gap between germline ends came to 13 bases. The sample originates from a study of blood T cell repertoires in COVID-19. The assay was immunoSEQ multiplex PCR, and TCRdb's table has in-frame clones only and misses some. The sample yields 180,000 or so clones, 90% seen once. The TCR comes from a man aged 50 to 59 with acute or convalescent COVID-19. V gene TRBV18 combines with J gene TRBJ2-5; D gene uncertain. Material: peripheral blood. This CDR3 is CASSLTLTQETQYF. CDR3 nucleotides: TGTGCCAGCTCGCTAACCCTAACGCAAGAGACCCAGTACTTC.